A selection of T cell receptor beta chains follows, all from one sample in a study of response to subunit inactivated influenza vaccine. Using its own MiXCR run on the RT-PCR reads, TCRdb lists one record per CDR3 protein. The sample has roughly 710,000 distinct CDR3 sequences, 14% seen once. Sequenced here: PBMCs from blood, sampled roughly 2 weeks before vaccination. These receptors originate from a man aged 50-60 years who received an inactivated influenza vaccine. CDR3s include the opening cysteine and the closing phenylalanine or tryptophan. A D gene is named only where the DNA matches it firmly. Rows give clone size only sometimes, using once, few, many, or a class for an expanded clone.

V: TRBV20-1
D: TRBD2
J: TRBJ2-3
size: -
DNA: TGCAGTGCGACCCGGACTAGCGGGAGGGTAGATACGCAGTATTTT
CDR3: CSATRTSGRVDTQYF

V: TRBV7-2
D: TRBD2
J: TRBJ2-1
size: -
DNA: TGTGCCAGCAGCACCCACCGGAGGCCGGGAGAACCCGGGGGGGCCTATTACAATGAGCAGTTCTTC
CDR3: CASSTHRRPGEPGGAYYNEQFF

V: TRBV12-3/TRBV12-4
D: TRBD1
J: TRBJ1-2
size: -
DNA: TGTGCCAGCACCATCGGGACAGGGTATGGCTACACCTTC
CDR3: CASTIGTGYGYTF

V: TRBV7-2
D: -
J: TRBJ2-7
size: -
DNA: TGTGCCAGCAGCCAGGACACCAGTTCTCACAAGCAGTACTTC
CDR3: CASSQDTSSHKQYF

V: TRBV5-5
D: -
J: TRBJ1-3
size: few
DNA: TGTGCCAGCATACCCGGGGGAGGAAACACCATATATTTT
CDR3: CASIPGGGNTIYF

V: TRBV28
D: TRBD1
J: TRBJ1-1
size: few
DNA: TGTGCCAGCAGGGAGGCAGGGGGAATGAACACTGAAGCTTTCTTT
CDR3: CASREAGGMNTEAFF

V: TRBV5-1
D: -
J: TRBJ2-7
size: many
DNA: TGCGCCAGCAGGAGAGAACAGGGCCCCTACGAGCAGTACTTC
CDR3: CASRREQGPYEQYF

V: TRBV2
D: TRBD1
J: TRBJ2-7
size: -
DNA: TGTGCCAGCAGTCAACAAGGACAGGGGGTTAGCGAGCAGTACTTC
CDR3: CASSQQGQGVSEQYF

V: TRBV5-5
D: TRBD2
J: TRBJ2-1
size: -
DNA: TGTGCCAGCAGCTGGAGGACTAGTCAATCCAATGAGCAGTTCTTC
CDR3: CASSWRTSQSNEQFF

V: TRBV6-2/TRBV6-3
D: -
J: TRBJ2-1
size: -
DNA: TGTGCCAGCAGTTACGGGGGAGGCCGCTACAATGAGCAGTTCTTC
CDR3: CASSYGGGRYNEQFF

V: TRBV7-2
D: TRBD2
J: TRBJ2-1
size: -
DNA: TGTGCCAGCATGGGGGGACTACTGATTTCCTACAATGAGCAGTTCTTC
CDR3: CASMGGLLISYNEQFF

V: TRBV5-1
D: TRBD1
J: TRBJ1-3
size: many
DNA: TGCGCCAGCAGGTCAGGGGACAGCTCTGGAAACACCATATATTTT
CDR3: CASRSGDSSGNTIYF

V: TRBV7-2
D: TRBD1
J: TRBJ2-7
size: -
DNA: TGTGCCAGCAGCCGTCAACCGGGACAGGGCTACGAGCAGTACTTC
CDR3: CASSRQPGQGYEQYF